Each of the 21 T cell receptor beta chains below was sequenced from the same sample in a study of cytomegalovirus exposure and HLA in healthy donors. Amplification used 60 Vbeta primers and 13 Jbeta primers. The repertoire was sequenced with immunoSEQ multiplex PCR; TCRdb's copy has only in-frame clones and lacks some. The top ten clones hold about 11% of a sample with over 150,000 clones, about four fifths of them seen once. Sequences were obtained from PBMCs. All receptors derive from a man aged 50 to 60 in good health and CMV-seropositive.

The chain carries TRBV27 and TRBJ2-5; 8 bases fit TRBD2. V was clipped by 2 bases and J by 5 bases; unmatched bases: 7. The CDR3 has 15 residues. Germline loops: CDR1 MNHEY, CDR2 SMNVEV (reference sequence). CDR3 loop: CASSLSGSLFETQYF. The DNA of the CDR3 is TGTGCCAGCAGTTTAAGCGGGAGCCTGTTCGAGACCCAGTACTTC.

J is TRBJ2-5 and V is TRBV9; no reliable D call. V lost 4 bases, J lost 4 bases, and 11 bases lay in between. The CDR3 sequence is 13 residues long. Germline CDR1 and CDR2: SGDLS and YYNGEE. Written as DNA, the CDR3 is TGTGCCAGCAGCCCGGCATCGGGAGAGACCCAGTACTTC. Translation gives CASSPASGETQYF.

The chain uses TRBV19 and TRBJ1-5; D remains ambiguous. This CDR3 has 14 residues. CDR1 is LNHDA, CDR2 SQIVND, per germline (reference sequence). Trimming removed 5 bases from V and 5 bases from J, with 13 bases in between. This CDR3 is CASSFVGDYQPQHF. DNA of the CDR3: TGTGCCAGTAGTTTTGTGGGAGATTATCAGCCCCAGCATTTT.

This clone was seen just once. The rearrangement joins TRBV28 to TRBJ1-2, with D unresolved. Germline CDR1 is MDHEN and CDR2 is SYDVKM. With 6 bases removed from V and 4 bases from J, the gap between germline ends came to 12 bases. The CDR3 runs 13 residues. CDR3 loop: CASRVRSPYGYTF. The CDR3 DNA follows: TGTGCCAGCAGGGTTCGGTCCCCCTATGGCTACACCTTC.

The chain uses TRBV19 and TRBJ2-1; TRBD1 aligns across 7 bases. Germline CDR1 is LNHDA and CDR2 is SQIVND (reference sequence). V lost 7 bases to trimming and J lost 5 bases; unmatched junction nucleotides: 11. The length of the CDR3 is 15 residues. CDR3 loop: CASTLRQGVDNEQFF. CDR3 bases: TGTGCCAGTACCCTTCGGCAGGGGGTGGACAATGAGCAGTTCTTC.

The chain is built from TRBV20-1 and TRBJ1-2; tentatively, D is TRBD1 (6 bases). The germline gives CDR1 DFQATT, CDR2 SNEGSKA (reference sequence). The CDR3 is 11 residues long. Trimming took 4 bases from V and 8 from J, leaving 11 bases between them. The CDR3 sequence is CSATQGTGYTF. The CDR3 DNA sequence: TGCAGTGCTACCCAGGGGACGGGCTACACCTTC.

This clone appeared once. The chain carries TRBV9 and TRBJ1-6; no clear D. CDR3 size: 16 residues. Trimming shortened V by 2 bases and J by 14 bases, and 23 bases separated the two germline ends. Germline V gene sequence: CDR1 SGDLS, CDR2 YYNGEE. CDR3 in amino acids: CASSVDGGYKFGTLHF. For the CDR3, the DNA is TGTGCCAGCAGCGTCGACGGCGGATATAAGTTCGGGACCCTCCACTTT.

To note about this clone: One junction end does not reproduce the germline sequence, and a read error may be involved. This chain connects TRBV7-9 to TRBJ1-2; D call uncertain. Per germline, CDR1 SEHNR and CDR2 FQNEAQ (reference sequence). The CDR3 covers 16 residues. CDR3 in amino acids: CSSSLPVREANYGYTF. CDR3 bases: TGTTCCAGCAGCTTACCCGTGAGGGAAGCTAACTATGGCTACACCTTC.

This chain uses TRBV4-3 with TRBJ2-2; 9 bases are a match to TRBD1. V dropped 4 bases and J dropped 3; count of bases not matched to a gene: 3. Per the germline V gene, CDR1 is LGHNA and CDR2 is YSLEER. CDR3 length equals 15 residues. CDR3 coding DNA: TGCGCCAGCAGCCCGGGACAGGGACACACCGGGGAGCTGTTTTTT. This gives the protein CASSPGQGHTGELFF.

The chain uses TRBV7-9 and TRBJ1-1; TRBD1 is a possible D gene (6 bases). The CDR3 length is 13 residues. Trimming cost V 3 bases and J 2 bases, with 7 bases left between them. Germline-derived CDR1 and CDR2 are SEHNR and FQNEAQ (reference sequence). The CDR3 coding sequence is TGTGCCAGCAGCTTGGGGACAAACACTGAAGCTTTCTTT. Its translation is CASSLGTNTEAFF.

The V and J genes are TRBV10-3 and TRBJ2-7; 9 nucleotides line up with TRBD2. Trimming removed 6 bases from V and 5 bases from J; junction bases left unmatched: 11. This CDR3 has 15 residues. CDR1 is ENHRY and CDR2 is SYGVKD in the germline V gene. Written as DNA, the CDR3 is TGTGCCATCAGAGGTCCCGGGACTAGCATAAACGAGCAGTACTTC. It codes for CAIRGPGTSINEQYF.

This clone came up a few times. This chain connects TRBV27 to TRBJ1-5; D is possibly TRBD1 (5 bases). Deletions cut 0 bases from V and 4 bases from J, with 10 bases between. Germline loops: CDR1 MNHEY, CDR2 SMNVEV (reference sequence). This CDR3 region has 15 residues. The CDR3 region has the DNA TGTGCCAGCAGTTTATCGTGGCAGGGAAATCAGCCCCAGCATTTT. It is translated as CASSLSWQGNQPQHF.

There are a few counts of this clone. As DNA, the CDR3 is TGCGCCAGCAGTCAACCCCGGGACAGGGCCTACGAGCAGTACTTC. The encoded protein is CASSQPRDRAYEQYF. The chain uses TRBV23-1 and TRBJ2-7; 9 bases agree with TRBD1. TRBV23-1 is sorted into the ORF group, with uncertain function. This CDR3 has 15 amino acids. The J segment lost 2 bases and the V segment lost 2 bases, leaving 4 bases of the junction unmatched.

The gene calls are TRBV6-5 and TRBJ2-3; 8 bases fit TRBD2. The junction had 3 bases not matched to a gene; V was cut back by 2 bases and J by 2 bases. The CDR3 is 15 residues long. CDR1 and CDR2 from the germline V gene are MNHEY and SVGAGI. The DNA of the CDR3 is TGTGCCAGCAGTTACGGGCGGGGGGACACAGATACGCAGTATTTT. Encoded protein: CASSYGRGDTDTQYF.

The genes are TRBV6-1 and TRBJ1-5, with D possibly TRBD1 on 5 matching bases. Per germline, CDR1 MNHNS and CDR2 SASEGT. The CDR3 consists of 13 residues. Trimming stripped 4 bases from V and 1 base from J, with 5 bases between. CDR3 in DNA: TGTGCCAGCAGTGGACAGAGCAATCAGCCCCAGCATTTT. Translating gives CASSGQSNQPQHF.

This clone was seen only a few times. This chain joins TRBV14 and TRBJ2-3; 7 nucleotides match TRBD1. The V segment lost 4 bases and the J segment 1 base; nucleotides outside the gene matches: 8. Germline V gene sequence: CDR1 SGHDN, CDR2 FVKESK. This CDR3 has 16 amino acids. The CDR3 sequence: CASSPYHRGGTDTQYF. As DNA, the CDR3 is TGTGCCAGCAGCCCATACCACAGGGGAGGCACAGATACGCAGTATTTT.

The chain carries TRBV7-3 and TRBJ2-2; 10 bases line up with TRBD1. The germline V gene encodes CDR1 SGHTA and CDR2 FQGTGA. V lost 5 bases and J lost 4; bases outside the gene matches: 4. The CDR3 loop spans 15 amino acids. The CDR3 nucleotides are TGTGCCAGCAGCCCGACAGGGGGCGGCACCGGGGAGCTGTTTTTT. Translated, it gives CASSPTGGGTGELFF.

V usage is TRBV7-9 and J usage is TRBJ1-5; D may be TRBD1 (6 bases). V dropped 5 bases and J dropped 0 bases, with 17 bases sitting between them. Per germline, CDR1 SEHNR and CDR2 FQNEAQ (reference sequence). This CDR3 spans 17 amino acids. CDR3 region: CASSRNGQPYSNQPQHF. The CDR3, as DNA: TGTGCCAGCAGCCGGAATGGACAGCCATATAGCAATCAGCCCCAGCATTTT.

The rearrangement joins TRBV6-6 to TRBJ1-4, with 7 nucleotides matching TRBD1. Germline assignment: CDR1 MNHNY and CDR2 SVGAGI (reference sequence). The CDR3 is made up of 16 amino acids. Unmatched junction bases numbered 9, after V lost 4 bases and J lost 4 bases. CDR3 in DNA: TGTGCCAGCAGTTCCTTGGGACAGTGGGATAATGAAAAACTGTTTTTT. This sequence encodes CASSSLGQWDNEKLFF.

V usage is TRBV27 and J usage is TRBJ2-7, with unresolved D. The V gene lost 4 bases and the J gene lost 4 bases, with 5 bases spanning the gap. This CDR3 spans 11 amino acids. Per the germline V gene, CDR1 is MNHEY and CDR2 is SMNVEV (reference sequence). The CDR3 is CASSSRYEQYF. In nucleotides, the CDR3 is TGTGCCAGCAGTTCCAGATACGAGCAGTACTTC.

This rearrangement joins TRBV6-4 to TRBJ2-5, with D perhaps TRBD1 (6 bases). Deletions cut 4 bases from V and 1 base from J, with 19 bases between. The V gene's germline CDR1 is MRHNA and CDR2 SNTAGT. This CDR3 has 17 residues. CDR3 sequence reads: CASSAQLDQGTQETQYF. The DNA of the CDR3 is TGTGCCAGCAGTGCCCAATTAGACCAGGGGACCCAAGAGACCCAGTACTTC.